One and the same sample provided the 16 T cell receptor beta chains below, sequenced in a study of breast tumors, draining lymph nodes, adjacent tissues. MiXCR, run by TCRdb on the multiplex PCR reads, gives a single entry per CDR3 protein. The sample yields 20,000 to 25,000 distinct CDR3 sequences, roughly 45% seen once. Sequencing was done on a sample of breast tumor tissue. The source is a female donor with breast cancer. Some clones in this sample may be carry-over from other donors' samples.

This clonotype is labeled as medium-sized. The rearrangement uses TRBV10-3 and TRBJ1-4, with D tentatively TRBD1 (5 bases). This CDR3 region has 15 residues. Germline V gene sequence: CDR1 ENHRY, CDR2 SYGVKD. Between the trimmed V and J ends, which lost 7 bases and 6 bases, there was a span of 18 bases. CDR3 nucleotide sequence: TGTGCCATCAAGGGTGAAGGGGCAGCACATGAAAAACTGTTTTTT. This gives the protein CAIKGEGAAHEKLFF.

This clonotype showed up many times. V and J are TRBV20-1 and TRBJ1-1; tentative D call: TRBD1 (6 bases). The CDR3 spans 15 residues. Germline assignment: CDR1 DFQATT and CDR2 SNEGSKA (reference sequence). With 0 bases removed from V and 0 bases from J, the gap between germline ends came to 11 bases. The CDR3 here is CSARDFGQMNTEAFF. Here the CDR3 DNA reads TGCAGTGCTAGAGATTTTGGACAGATGAACACTGAAGCTTTCTTT.

The genes are TRBV29-1 and TRBJ2-3, with 10 bases lining up with TRBD2. Trimming removed 0 bases from V and 1 base from J; junction bases left unmatched: 4. This CDR3 region has 16 residues. From germline, CDR1 is SQVTM and CDR2 ANQGSEA. As DNA, the CDR3 is TGCAGCGTTGAAGATCGGCTAGCGGGAGGCACAGATACGCAGTATTTT. Translated, it gives CSVEDRLAGGTDTQYF.

The gene calls are TRBV24-1 and TRBJ1-5; D possibly corresponds to TRBD1 (5 bases). Per the germline V gene, CDR1 is KGHDR and CDR2 is SFDVKD. V shed 2 bases and J shed 2 bases, with 21 bases lying between them. The CDR3 totals 19 residues. CDR3 sequence reads: CATSDCRGGGYRGNQPQHF. The CDR3 DNA sequence: TGTGCCACCAGTGATTGCCGGGGGGGGGGTTATAGGGGCAATCAGCCCCAGCATTTT.

The table lists this clonotype with a count of one. The chain recombines TRBV29-1 with TRBJ2-1, with 12 positions matching TRBD2. This CDR3 has 14 amino acids. V shed 4 bases and J 3 bases; nucleotides not matched to a gene: 1. Germline V gene lookup returns CDR1 SQVTM and CDR2 ANQGSEA. The CDR3 bases are TGCAGCGTTGGGACTAGCGGGAACTACAATGAGCAGTTCTTC. Its protein is CSVGTSGNYNEQFF.

The chain uses TRBV24-1 and TRBJ2-5; possibly TRBD1 for D (5 bases). Germline V gene lookup returns CDR1 KGHDR and CDR2 SFDVKD. The V gene lost 5 bases and the J gene lost 2 bases, with 17 bases spanning the gap. This CDR3 is 16 amino acids long. The CDR3 bases are TGTGCCACCAGTGGTAACCGTCTTGGGGCACAAGAGACCCAGTACTTC. This translates into CATSGNRLGAQETQYF.

J is TRBJ2-7 and V is TRBV7-9; 16 nucleotides agree with TRBD2. This CDR3 region has 18 residues. The germline gives CDR1 SEHNR, CDR2 FQNEAQ (reference sequence). The V gene end was trimmed by 4 bases and the J gene end by 1 base; junction bases not matched to a gene: 7. The CDR3 protein is CASSSGLAGGVESYEQYF. As DNA, the CDR3 is TGTGCCAGCAGCTCGGGACTAGCGGGAGGGGTGGAGTCCTACGAGCAGTACTTC.

About this clonotype: At one of its ends the junction is not consistent with the germline gene, which may arise from a read error. CDR3 bases: TGTGCCAGCAGACTCGGGGGCAGCGGCACTGGAGCTTTCTTT. Residues: CASRLGGSGTGAFF. The rearrangement links TRBV5-8 to TRBJ1-1; maybe TRBD1 (6 bases). Germline CDR1 and CDR2: SGHTS and YDEGEE. The CDR3 has 14 amino acids.

This clonotype was observed at least ten times. This chain joins TRBV9 and TRBJ2-1; D gene unclear. The CDR3 is 12 amino acids. From germline, CDR1 is SGDLS and CDR2 YYNGEE. Trimming removed 3 bases from V and 9 bases from J, with 10 bases in between. CDR3 region: CASSASISEQFF. In nucleotides, the CDR3 is TGTGCCAGCAGCGCCAGTATAAGTGAGCAGTTCTTC.

This clonotype was found many times. The genes are TRBV5-1 and TRBJ1-4; TRBD1 aligns across 10 bases. This CDR3 region has 16 residues. Germline CDR1 reads SGHRS; CDR2 reads YFSETQ. V lost 0 bases to trimming and J lost 5 bases; unmatched junction nucleotides: 4. The CDR3 reads CASSLATGGANEKLFF. The CDR3 nucleotides are TGCGCCAGCAGCTTGGCGACAGGGGGCGCGAATGAAAAACTGTTTTTT. Full variable domain (outside the CDR3, taken from reference TRBV5-1 and TRBJ1-4): KAGVTQTPRYLIKTRGQQVTLSCSPISGHRSVSWYQQTPGQGLQFLFEYFSETQRNKGNFPGRFSGRQFSNSRSEMNVSTLELGDSALYLCASSLATGGANEKLFFGSGTQLSVL.

CDR3 protein: CASSNRGSTDTQYF. The CDR3 DNA sequence: TGTGCCAGTAGTAACCGCGGGAGTACAGATACGCAGTATTTT. The chain is built from TRBV19 and TRBJ2-3, with TRBD2 matching 7 bases. V gave up 4 bases and J gave up 3 bases; unmatched junction bases: 4. The CDR3 is 14 residues long. Germline CDR1 and CDR2: LNHDA and SQIVND (reference sequence).

The V gene is TRBV6-6, the J gene TRBJ2-7, with 8 bases identical to TRBD1. The V segment lost 3 bases and the J segment 4 bases; nucleotides outside the gene matches: 5. Germline CDR1 reads MNHNY; CDR2 reads SVGAGI (reference sequence). The CDR3 spans 14 residues. The CDR3 region has the DNA TGTGCCAGCAGTTATCTCCGACAGGGGTACGAGCAGTACTTC. Protein sequence: CASSYLRQGYEQYF.

This clonotype was observed at least ten times. A much larger clone lies one base from this, so it may be a read error. The chain is built from TRBV5-1 and TRBJ2-7, with 13 bases matching TRBD2. The length of the CDR3 is 16 residues. V lost 0 bases to trimming and J lost 5 bases; unmatched junction nucleotides: 5. From germline, CDR1 is SGHRS and CDR2 YFSETQ. DNA of the CDR3: TGCGCCAGCAGCTTGGTACTAGCGGGAGGGCCCGACGAGCAGTACTTC. Translating gives CASSLVLAGGPDEQYF.

In its sample, this clonotype is medium-sized (0.01 to 0.1%). The chain has TRBV29-1 and TRBJ2-1, with 8 positions matching TRBD1. V gave up 4 bases and J gave up 9 bases; unmatched junction bases: 11. This CDR3 contains 14 residues. Looked up from germline, CDR1 is SQVTM and CDR2 is ANQGSEA. The CDR3 loop is CSVGQGAVSSEQFF. The CDR3 DNA follows: TGCAGCGTTGGTCAGGGGGCGGTCTCGTCTGAGCAGTTCTTC.

This clonotype was found many times. The chain links TRBV3-1 to TRBJ2-1; D is possibly TRBD1 (5 bases). V was clipped by 4 bases and J by 0 bases, with 10 bases between them. This CDR3 has 15 amino acids. Germline V gene lookup returns CDR1 LGHDT and CDR2 YNNKEL (reference sequence). CDR3 amino acids: CASSPDSISYNEQFF. The CDR3 DNA sequence: TGTGCCAGCAGCCCAGACAGCATCTCCTACAATGAGCAGTTCTTC.

This clonotype has a count of ten or more. A read error may explain this, as a much larger clone is one base away. The gene calls are TRBV6-6 and TRBJ2-1, with a tentative D call TRBD2 (6 bases). Germline CDR1 MNHNY, CDR2 SVGAGI (reference sequence). The length of the CDR3 is 15 residues. V was shortened by 8 bases and J by 0 bases, with 14 bases between the two germline ends. For the CDR3, the DNA is TGTGCCAGCGAGCGCGGGGTGAGCTCCTACAATGAGCAGTTCTTC. This codes for CASERGVSSYNEQFF.